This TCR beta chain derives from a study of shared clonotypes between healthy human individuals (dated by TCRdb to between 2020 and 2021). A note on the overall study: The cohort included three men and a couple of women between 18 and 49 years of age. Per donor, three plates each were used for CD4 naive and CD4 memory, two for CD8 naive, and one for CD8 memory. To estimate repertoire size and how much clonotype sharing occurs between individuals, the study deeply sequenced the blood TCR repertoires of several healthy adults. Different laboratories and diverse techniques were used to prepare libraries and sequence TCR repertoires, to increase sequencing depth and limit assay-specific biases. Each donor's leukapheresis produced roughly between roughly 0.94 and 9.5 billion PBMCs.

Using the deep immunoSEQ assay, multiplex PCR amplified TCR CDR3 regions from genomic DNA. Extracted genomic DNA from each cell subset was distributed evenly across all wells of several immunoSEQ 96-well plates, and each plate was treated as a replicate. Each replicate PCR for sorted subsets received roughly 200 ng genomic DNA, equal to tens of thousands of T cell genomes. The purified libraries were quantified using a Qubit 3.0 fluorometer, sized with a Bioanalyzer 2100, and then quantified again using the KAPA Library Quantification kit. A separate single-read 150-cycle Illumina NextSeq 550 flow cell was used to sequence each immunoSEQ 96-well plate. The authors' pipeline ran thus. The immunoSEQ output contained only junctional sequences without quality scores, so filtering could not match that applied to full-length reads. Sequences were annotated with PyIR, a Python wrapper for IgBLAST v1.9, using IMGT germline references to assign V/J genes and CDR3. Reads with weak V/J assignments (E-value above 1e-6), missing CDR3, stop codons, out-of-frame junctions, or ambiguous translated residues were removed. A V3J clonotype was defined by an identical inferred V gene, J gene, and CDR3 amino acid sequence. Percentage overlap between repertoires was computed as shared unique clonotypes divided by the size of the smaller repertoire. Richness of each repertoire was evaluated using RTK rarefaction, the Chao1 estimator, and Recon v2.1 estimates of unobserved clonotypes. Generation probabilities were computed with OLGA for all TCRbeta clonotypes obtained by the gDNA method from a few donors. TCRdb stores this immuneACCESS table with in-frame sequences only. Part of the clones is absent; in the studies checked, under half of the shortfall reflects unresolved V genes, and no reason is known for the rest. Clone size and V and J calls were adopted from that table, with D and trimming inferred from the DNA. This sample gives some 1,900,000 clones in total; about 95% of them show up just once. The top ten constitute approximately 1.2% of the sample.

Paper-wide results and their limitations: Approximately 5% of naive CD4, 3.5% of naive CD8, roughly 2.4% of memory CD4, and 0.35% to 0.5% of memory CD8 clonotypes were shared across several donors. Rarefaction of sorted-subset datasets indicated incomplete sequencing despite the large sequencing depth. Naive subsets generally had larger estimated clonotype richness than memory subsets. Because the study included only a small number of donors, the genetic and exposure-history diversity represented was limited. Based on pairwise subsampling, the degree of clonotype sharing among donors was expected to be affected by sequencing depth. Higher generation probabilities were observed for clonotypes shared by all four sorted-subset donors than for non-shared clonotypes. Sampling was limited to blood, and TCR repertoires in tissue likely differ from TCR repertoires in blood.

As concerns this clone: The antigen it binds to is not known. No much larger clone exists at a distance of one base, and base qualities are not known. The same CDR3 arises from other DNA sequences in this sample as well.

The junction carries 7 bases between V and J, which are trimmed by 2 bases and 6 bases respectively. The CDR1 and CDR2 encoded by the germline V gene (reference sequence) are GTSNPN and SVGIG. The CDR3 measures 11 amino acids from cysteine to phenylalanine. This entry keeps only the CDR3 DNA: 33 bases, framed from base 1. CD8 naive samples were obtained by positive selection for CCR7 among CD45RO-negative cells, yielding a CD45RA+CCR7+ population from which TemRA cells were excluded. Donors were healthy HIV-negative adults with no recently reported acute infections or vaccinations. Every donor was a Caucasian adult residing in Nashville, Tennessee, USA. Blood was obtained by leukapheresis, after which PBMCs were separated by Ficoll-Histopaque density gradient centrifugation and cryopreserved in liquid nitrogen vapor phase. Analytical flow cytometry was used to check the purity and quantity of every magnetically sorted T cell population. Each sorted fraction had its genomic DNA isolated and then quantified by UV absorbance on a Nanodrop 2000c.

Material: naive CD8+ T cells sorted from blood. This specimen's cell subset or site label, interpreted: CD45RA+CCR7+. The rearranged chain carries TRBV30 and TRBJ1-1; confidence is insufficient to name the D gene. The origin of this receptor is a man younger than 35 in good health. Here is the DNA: TGTGCCTGGAGTTTTGGGGCTGAAGCTTTCTTT. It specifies CAWSFGAEAFF.